This T cell receptor beta chain was documented in a study of PD-1 blockade in classical Hodgkin lymphoma. Autologous stem cell transplantation was followed by relapse in every patient, and brentuximab vedotin exposure varied. Study findings and constraints: Prior to therapy, complete responders displayed diversity much like that of newly diagnosed patients. Any patient who commenced nivolumab under 1 year after ASCT was excluded. A significant rise in TCR diversity was seen by C4D1 for CD4+ cells but not for CD8+ cells.

Trimming stripped 4 bases from V and 8 bases from J, with 23 bases between. Germline V gene sequence: CDR1 MNHEY, CDR2 SMNVEV (reference sequence). The CDR3 is 16 amino acids. With respect to this clone: Its antigen is unidentified.

The repertoire was sequenced with immunoSEQ multiplex PCR; TCRdb's copy has only in-frame clones and lacks some. The table lists approximately 50,000 clones, 73% of them singletons. The source was peripheral blood mononuclear cells (PBMCs), collected before the second cycle of nivolumab. This receptor was taken from a human donor with classical Hodgkin lymphoma. The chain recombines TRBV27 with TRBJ1-2; possibly TRBD1 for D (5 bases). The CDR3 region has the DNA TGTGCCAGCAGTTCCCTTCCCGGGACGCTTCTATGGGGCTACACCTTC. Its protein product is CASSSLPGTLLWGYTF.